Listed here are 25 T cell receptor beta chains from one sample, sequenced in a study of monozygotic twins with inflammatory bowel disease. TCRdb processed the 5' RACE reads again and assigns one entry to each CDR3 protein, with no DNA. The sample's table shows roughly 150,000 distinct CDR3 sequences. The sequenced material came from blood. The receptors derive from a human donor with ulcerative colitis or Crohn's disease, or a healthy co-twin of an affected twin (not recorded which).

The J gene is TRBJ2-1, the V gene TRBV18; TCRdb proposes TRBD2, but this gene call is untestable without DNA. Looked up from germline, CDR1 is KGHSH and CDR2 is LQKENI. The CDR3 runs to 19 residues. CDR3 residues: CASSPPGLAGTSSYNEQFF.

This rearrangement joins TRBV20-1 to TRBJ2-3; TCRdb returns TRBD1, unconfirmable since there is no DNA. Germline V gene data show CDR1 as DFQATT and CDR2 as SNEGSKA (reference sequence). The CDR3 extends over 13 amino acids. The CDR3 here is CSARRDRTDTQYF.

V usage is TRBV11-3 and J usage is TRBJ2-3; TCRdb gives TRBD2 as the D gene, but with no DNA this cannot be confirmed. The CDR3 is 15 amino acids. Germline assignment: CDR1 SGHNT and CDR2 YENEEA. CDR3 protein: CASSYSGASTDTQYF. Full variable domain (remainder filled in from reference TRBV11-3 and TRBJ2-3): EAGVVQSPRYKIIEKKQPVAFWCNPISGHNTLYWYLQNLGQGPELLIRYENEEAVDDSQLPKDRFSAERLKGVDSTLKIQPAELGDSAVYLCASSYSGASTDTQYFGPGTRLTVL.

The chain links TRBV20-1 to TRBJ2-1. Germline loops: CDR1 DFQATT, CDR2 SNEGSKA (reference sequence). CDR3 length: 14 residues. CDR3: CSASQEPFYNEQFF.

The chain recombines TRBV5-1 with TRBJ2-7; TCRdb outputs TRBD1, but without DNA this stays unchecked. Germline V gene sequence: CDR1 SGHRS, CDR2 YFSETQ. The CDR3 length is 14 residues. CDR3: CASSSGDRMAEQYF.

The gene calls are TRBV7-8 and TRBJ1-1. CDR3 size: 12 residues. The germline CDR1 and CDR2 sequences are SGHVS and FQNEAQ. The CDR3 sequence is CASSPRNTEAFF.

J is TRBJ2-3 and V is TRBV6-1; no DNA is available, so the TRBD1 call from TCRdb remains unchecked. Per germline, CDR1 MNHNS and CDR2 SASEGT. This CDR3 has 14 amino acids. CDR3 residues: CASRVQGASDTQYF.

V usage is TRBV7-8 and J usage is TRBJ2-2; lacking DNA, the TRBD2 call made by TCRdb goes unchecked. CDR1 and CDR2 from the germline V gene are SGHVS and FQNEAQ. The CDR3 sequence is 17 residues long. The CDR3 spells CASSLGTSGENTGELFF.

The genes are TRBV5-1 and TRBJ2-7; absent DNA, TCRdb's TRBD1 call cannot be checked. Germline V gene data show CDR1 as SGHRS and CDR2 as YFSETQ. CDR3 length: 14 amino acids. This CDR3 is CASSLPGSAYEQYF.

The chain uses TRBV9 and TRBJ2-1. Germline CDR1 is SGDLS and CDR2 is YYNGEE. The CDR3 runs 12 residues. CDR3 protein: CASSVEDNEQFF.

This rearrangement joins TRBV11-1 to TRBJ2-7; TCRdb's D gene call, TRBD1, goes unchecked for lack of DNA. The germline gives CDR1 SGHAT, CDR2 FQDESV (reference sequence). This CDR3 comprises 16 residues. This chain's CDR3 is CASSSSGTGKTYEQYF.

The chain employs TRBV6-1 and TRBJ2-3. CDR1 MNHNS and CDR2 SASEGT come from the germline V gene. The length of the CDR3 is 16 residues. The CDR3 reads CASSEISGRSTDTQYF.

The chain uses TRBV10-3 and TRBJ2-3; the TCRdb call, TRBD2, lacks DNA for checking. The CDR3 sequence is 19 residues long. The germline V gene encodes CDR1 ENHRY and CDR2 SYGVKD. The CDR3 here is CAISESDRNSGTSPDTQYF.

This chain connects TRBV4-1 to TRBJ2-7; TCRdb picks TRBD2, but there is no DNA to check that call. Germline lookup yields CDR1 MGHRA and CDR2 YSYEKL. The CDR3 consists of 15 residues. The CDR3 spells CASSQVLAGTYEQYF.

The rearrangement joins TRBV5-4 to TRBJ2-5; as DNA is missing, the TRBD1 call by TCRdb cannot be tested. This CDR3 region has 15 residues. CDR1 is SGHNT, CDR2 YYREEE, per germline (reference sequence). The CDR3 protein is CASSLSGTVQETQYF.

The V call is TRBV2, the J call TRBJ2-1. This CDR3 spans 14 amino acids. CDR1 is SNHLY and CDR2 is FYNNEI in the germline V gene. The CDR3 sequence is CASSVSPWNNEQFF.

The V gene is TRBV24-1, the J gene TRBJ1-4; TCRdb calls TRBD1, which cannot be checked without DNA. CDR3 length equals 15 residues. Per germline, CDR1 KGHDR and CDR2 SFDVKD. CDR3 amino acids: CATSDSGTGRLKLFF.

The CDR3 protein is CAWSQGYSYGYTF. The V gene is TRBV30, the J gene TRBJ1-2; TCRdb selects TRBD1, and the lack of DNA leaves this call unchecked. Germline lookup yields CDR1 GTSNPN and CDR2 SVGIG (reference sequence). CDR3 length equals 13 residues.

The chain combines TRBV10-3 with TRBJ2-7. Germline CDR1 reads ENHRY; CDR2 reads SYGVKD. The CDR3 has 15 amino acids. The CDR3: CAISERLKSSYEQYF.

The J gene is TRBJ2-3, the V gene TRBV7-9; the D gene TCRdb calls, TRBD2, cannot be checked with no DNA. The V gene's germline CDR1 is SEHNR and CDR2 FQNEAQ (reference sequence). This CDR3 has 17 amino acids. The chain's CDR3 is CASSLALAGAIRDTQYF.

This chain uses TRBV6-5 with TRBJ2-5; the TCRdb call, TRBD1, lacks DNA for checking. The germline CDR1 and CDR2 sequences are MNHEY and SVGAGI. This CDR3 is built from 15 residues. CDR3 loop: CASSYSKGTQETQYF.

V usage is TRBV20-1 and J usage is TRBJ2-1. This CDR3 has 16 amino acids. The germline CDR1 and CDR2 sequences are DFQATT and SNEGSKA (reference sequence). The CDR3 loop is CSAGENSGVSYNEQFF.

The J gene is TRBJ2-5, the V gene TRBV6-5. The CDR3 contains 13 residues. Germline CDR1 and CDR2: MNHEY and SVGAGI. The CDR3 spells CASSYIRQETQYF.

The chain is built from TRBV7-9 and TRBJ1-1; TCRdb picks TRBD1, but there is no DNA to check that call. CDR3 size: 15 residues. Germline CDR1 is SEHNR and CDR2 is FQNEAQ (reference sequence). CDR3 in amino acids: CASSSPGERNTEAFF.

The rearrangement links TRBV10-3 to TRBJ2-3; TCRdb gives TRBD2 as the D gene, but with no DNA this cannot be confirmed. This CDR3 is built from 14 residues. Germline V CDR1 and CDR2: ENHRY, SYGVKD. The CDR3 sequence: CAIRQTSWPDTQYF.